This entry is about one TCR beta chain. The data stem from a study of T cell responses to AZD1222 COVID-19 vaccine. Generated by immunoSEQ multiplex PCR, the TCRdb table keeps only in-frame clones and is missing some. The sample has approximately 100,000 clones, about 89% seen once. This sample comprised peripheral blood, obtained on day 0 of AZD1222 vaccination. The clonotype originates from an adult in good health.

Here the CDR3 reads CASSLTATGETQYF. The CDR3 bases are TGTGCCAGCAGTTTAACCGCGACGGGAGAGACCCAGTACTTC. The genes are TRBV27 and TRBJ2-5; no reliable D call. In germline, CDR1 is MNHEY, CDR2 SMNVEV (reference sequence). CDR3 length: 14 amino acids. V gave up 2 bases and J gave up 4 bases, with 11 bases separating them.